The 20 T cell receptor beta chains below come from one sample, sequenced in a study of cytomegalovirus exposure and HLA in healthy donors. Using immunoSEQ multiplex PCR, the repertoire was profiled, and TCRdb retains in-frame clones only, with some absent. Of around 80,000 clones listed, roughly 95% are singletons. The sample taken for sequencing was PBMCs. These receptors all come from a woman in her late teens or twenties in good health and CMV-seronegative.

J is TRBJ2-1 and V is TRBV5-4, with D tentatively TRBD1 (6 bases). The ends were cut back, 4 bases at V and 8 bases at J, with 10 bases in the middle. Germline CDR1 SGHNT, CDR2 YYREEE (reference sequence). The CDR3 sequence is 12 residues long. CDR3 DNA sequence: TGTGCCAGCAGCCGGGACACCTATGAGCAGTTCTTC. Its protein product is CASSRDTYEQFF.

This chain connects TRBV29-1 to TRBJ2-5; TRBD1 matches 9 bases. The germline V gene has CDR1 SQVTM and CDR2 ANQGSEA. After removal of 6 bases from V and 5 bases from J, the junction contained 7 bases not matched to a gene. The CDR3 totals 13 residues. CDR3 residues: CSVEQGAWETQYF. In nucleotides, the CDR3 is TGCAGCGTAGAACAGGGGGCGTGGGAGACCCAGTACTTC.

The chain joins TRBV27 to TRBJ2-3; TRBD2 agrees at 10 bases. The trim removed 4 bases at V and 4 bases at J, leaving 8 bases unmatched. This CDR3 region has 16 residues. Germline values: CDR1 MNHEY, CDR2 SMNVEV (reference sequence). Here the CDR3 DNA reads TGTGCCAGCAGTTCCCCCGGGACTAGCGATTCAGATACGCAGTATTTT. Translation: CASSSPGTSDSDTQYF.

The gene calls are TRBV9 and TRBJ2-7; 7 nucleotides line up with TRBD1. The junction had 4 bases not matched to a gene; V was cut back by 0 bases and J by 4 bases. Germline CDR1 is SGDLS and CDR2 is YYNGEE. The CDR3 sequence is 14 residues long. DNA for the CDR3: TGTGCCAGCAGCGTAGAGGGGGCCTCTTACGAGCAGTACTTC. It yields the protein CASSVEGASYEQYF.

V and J are TRBV4-1 and TRBJ1-5; D is unclear. Trimming took off 4 bases at V and 5 bases at J, with 21 bases between the two ends. The CDR3 has 17 amino acids. Per the germline V gene, CDR1 is MGHRA and CDR2 is YSYEKL. For the CDR3, the DNA is TGCGCCAGCAGCCGAGAGCCGAGCGGATTAAGAGATCAGCCCCAGCATTTT. Protein sequence: CASSREPSGLRDQPQHF.

V usage is TRBV7-9 and J usage is TRBJ2-7, with D tentatively TRBD2 (6 bases). The germline V and J ends were trimmed by 5 bases and 3 bases, with 29 bases remaining between them. Per the germline V gene, CDR1 is SEHNR and CDR2 is FQNEAQ (reference sequence). This CDR3 spans 19 amino acids. CDR3 sequence (DNA): TGTGCCAGCAGCGTTAGGCCCCCCGGGACTGCAGCTTCGAACTACGAGCAGTACTTC. Its translation: CASSVRPPGTAASNYEQYF.

J is TRBJ1-2 and V is TRBV10-1; 7 bases align to TRBD1. The germline gives CDR1 WNHNN, CDR2 SYGVQD (reference sequence). CDR3 size: 15 residues. V dropped 7 bases and J dropped 2; count of bases not matched to a gene: 10. The CDR3 DNA reads TGCGCCAGCATCTCCTACGACAGGGAGAACTATGGCTACACCTTC. Its translation is CASISYDRENYGYTF.

The rearrangement links TRBV28 to TRBJ2-7; 10 positions match TRBD2. CDR1 and CDR2 (germline): MDHEN, SYDVKM. The CDR3 totals 16 residues. V shed 3 bases, J shed 2 bases, and the junction held 7 bases outside the gene matches. DNA of the CDR3: TGTGCCAGCAGTTTCCCCGGACTAGCGGTGACCTACGAGCAGTACTTC. It encodes CASSFPGLAVTYEQYF.

The chain is built from TRBV4-1 and TRBJ2-2; 8 bases agree with TRBD2. This CDR3 spans 15 amino acids. V lost 7 bases, J lost 5 bases, and 9 bases stayed unmatched. Germline-derived CDR1 and CDR2 are MGHRA and YSYEKL. Here the CDR3 reads CASTLQRELTGELFF. CDR3 coding DNA: TGCGCCAGCACCCTCCAGCGGGAGTTGACCGGGGAGCTGTTTTTT.

This clone was counted a single time. The J gene is TRBJ1-4, the V gene TRBV7-9; maybe TRBD1 (5 bases). Germline-derived CDR1 and CDR2 are SEHNR and FQNEAQ (reference sequence). This CDR3 spans 16 amino acids. The V end was cut by 5 bases, the J end by 2 bases, with 15 bases between. CDR3 residues: CASSPGPGRTNEKLFF. The CDR3 DNA reads TGTGCCAGCAGCCCGGGCCCAGGGAGGACTAATGAAAAACTGTTTTTT.

The chain uses TRBV7-9 and TRBJ1-5; D gene uncertain. V was cut by 1 base and J by 5 bases, with 15 bases left in between. CDR1 is SEHNR and CDR2 is FQNEAQ in the germline V gene (reference sequence). The CDR3 sequence is 16 residues long. This CDR3 is CASSLVRVSNDQPQHF. As DNA, the CDR3 is TGTGCCAGCAGCTTAGTACGGGTTTCTAATGATCAGCCCCAGCATTTT.

J is TRBJ2-7 and V is TRBV15; 7 nucleotides align to TRBD1. The CDR3 is 16 amino acids. CDR1 LNHNV and CDR2 YYDKDF come from the germline V gene (reference sequence). The J segment lost 6 bases and the V segment lost 3 bases, leaving 14 bases of the junction unmatched. The CDR3 sequence: CATSSTHRQGVFEQYF. In DNA form, the CDR3 reads TGTGCCACCAGCAGCACACACCGGCAGGGGGTCTTCGAGCAGTACTTC.

The chain recombines TRBV5-1 with TRBJ2-5, with D possibly being TRBD2 (5 bases). The CDR3 runs to 14 residues. Germline-derived CDR1 and CDR2 are SGHRS and YFSETQ. Deletions cut 9 bases from V and 1 base from J, with 16 bases between. CDR3 region: CATTLRGIQETQYF. The CDR3 DNA reads as TGCGCCACTACGCTTAGAGGGATCCAAGAGACCCAGTACTTC.

The chain recombines TRBV6-5 with TRBJ2-7, with TRBD1 matching over 9 bases. The CDR3 has 15 amino acids. Germline V CDR1 and CDR2: MNHEY, SVGAGI. V trimming: 6 bases; J trimming: 6 bases; junction bases outside the gene matches: 12. The CDR3, as DNA: TGTGCCAGCAGCCGGACGGACAGGGGTCGTGGCGAGCAGTACTTC. This translates into CASSRTDRGRGEQYF.

The J gene is TRBJ2-1, the V gene TRBV20-1; D is perhaps TRBD2 (6 bases). V was cut by 2 bases and J by 15 bases, with 14 bases left in between. Germline V gives CDR1 DFQATT, CDR2 SNEGSKA (reference sequence). CDR3 length: 11 amino acids. CDR3 DNA sequence: TGCAGTGCTAGATTCGGGGGAGATCCGTTCTTC. This encodes CSARFGGDPFF.

The chain combines TRBV7-9 with TRBJ1-1, with TRBD1 matching over 9 bases. There are 17 residues in the CDR3. Trimming took 4 bases from V and 6 from J; bases not matched to a gene: 15. The germline V gene encodes CDR1 SEHNR and CDR2 FQNEAQ (reference sequence). The CDR3 loop reads CASSSPAGGQGTPEAFF. CDR3 bases: TGTGCCAGCAGCTCCCCGGCCGGGGGACAGGGAACTCCTGAAGCTTTCTTT.

The chain carries TRBV2 and TRBJ2-7; TRBD2 matches 10 bases. V was clipped by 4 bases and J by 7 bases; unmatched bases: 10. Germline CDR1 reads SNHLY; CDR2 reads FYNNEI. The CDR3 length is 15 residues. As DNA, the CDR3 is TGTGCCAGCAGTGGAATGGCTAGCGGGAGTGGAGAGCAGTACTTC. It codes for CASSGMASGSGEQYF.

The chain recombines TRBV6-5 with TRBJ1-1; 8 positions agree with TRBD1. CDR1 and CDR2 from the germline V gene are MNHEY and SVGAGI. The CDR3 consists of 14 residues. With V trimmed by 2 bases and J by 1 base, 0 bases remained unmatched. The CDR3, as DNA: TGTGCCAGCAGTTACGGGACAGGGAACACTGAAGCTTTCTTT. It translates to CASSYGTGNTEAFF.

The rearrangement links TRBV9 to TRBJ1-3; D is perhaps TRBD1 (6 bases). Trimming took 4 bases from V and 0 from J, leaving 20 bases between them. The CDR3 has 18 residues. CDR1 SGDLS and CDR2 YYNGEE come from the germline V gene. The CDR3 spells CASSPRGAAVVSGNTIYF. The CDR3 DNA sequence: TGTGCCAGCAGCCCGCGGGGGGCCGCGGTTGTCTCTGGAAACACCATATATTTT.

The J gene is TRBJ1-2, the V gene TRBV5-1; a weak D match, TRBD1 (6 bases). Trimming left V 4 bases short and J 6 bases short, with 10 bases between. This CDR3 spans 12 amino acids. Germline V gene lookup returns CDR1 SGHRS and CDR2 YFSETQ. CDR3 amino acids: CASSLTGHGYTF. CDR3 sequence (DNA): TGCGCCAGCAGCCTCACAGGGCATGGCTACACCTTC.